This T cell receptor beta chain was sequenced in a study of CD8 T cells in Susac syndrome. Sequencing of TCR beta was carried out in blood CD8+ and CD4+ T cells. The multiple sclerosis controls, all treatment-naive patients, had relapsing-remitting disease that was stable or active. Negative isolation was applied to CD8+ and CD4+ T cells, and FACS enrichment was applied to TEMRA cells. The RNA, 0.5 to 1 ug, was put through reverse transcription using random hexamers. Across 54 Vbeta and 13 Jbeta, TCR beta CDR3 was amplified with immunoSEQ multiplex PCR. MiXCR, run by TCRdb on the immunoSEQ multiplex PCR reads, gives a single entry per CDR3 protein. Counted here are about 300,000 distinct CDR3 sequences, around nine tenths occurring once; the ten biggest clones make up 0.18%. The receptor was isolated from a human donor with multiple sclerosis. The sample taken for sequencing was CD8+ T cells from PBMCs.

CDR3 sequence (DNA): TGTGCCAGCAGCCAAGAAGGGCCCTCTGGAGCTGCTCAGCCCCAGCATTTT. Amino acids: CASSQEGPSGAAQPQHF. This chain connects TRBV4-2 to TRBJ1-5; D is uncertain. The CDR3 consists of 17 residues. Germline lookup yields CDR1 LGHNA and CDR2 YNFKEQ. V gave up 0 bases and J gave up 6 bases, with 18 bases separating them.